This T cell receptor beta chain was found in a study of cytomegalovirus exposure and HLA in healthy donors. Study-wide findings and caveats: Accurate prediction of HLA-A and HLA-B alleles (for most subjects) was reportedly achieved from TCR beta sequences.

This clone has a single count. Its antigen remains unknown. Germline V lookup: CDR1 MGHRA, CDR2 YSYEKL. V lost 4 bases and J 4 bases, leaving 25 bases between the germline ends. The CDR3 totals 18 residues. The PCR made use of 60 Vbeta and 13 Jbeta primers. Using immunoSEQ multiplex PCR, the repertoire was profiled, and TCRdb retains in-frame clones only, with some absent. The table has roughly 98,000 clones, 60% to 75% seen once. This sequence was found in a female donor in good health and CMV-seropositive. The chain is built from TRBV4-1 and TRBJ1-2, with D possibly being TRBD1 (6 bases). The sequenced sample consisted of PBMCs. The CDR3 DNA is TGCGCCAGCAGCCCCAAGCCACCCATGGACAGCCGATCCTATGGCTACACCTTC. Translated: CASSPKPPMDSRSYGYTF.